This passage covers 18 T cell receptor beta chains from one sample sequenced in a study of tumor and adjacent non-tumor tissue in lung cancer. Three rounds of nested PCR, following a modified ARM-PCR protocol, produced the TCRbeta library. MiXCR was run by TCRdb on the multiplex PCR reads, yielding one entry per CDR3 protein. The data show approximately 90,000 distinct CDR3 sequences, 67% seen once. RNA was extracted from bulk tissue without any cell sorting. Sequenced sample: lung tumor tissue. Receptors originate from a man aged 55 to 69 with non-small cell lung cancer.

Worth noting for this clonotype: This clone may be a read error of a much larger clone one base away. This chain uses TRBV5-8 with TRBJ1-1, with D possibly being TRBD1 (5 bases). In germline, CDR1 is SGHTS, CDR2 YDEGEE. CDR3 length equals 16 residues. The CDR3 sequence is CTSCCRSGLPNTEAFF. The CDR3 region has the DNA TGTACCAGCTGCTGCCGATCGGGACTGCCGAACACTGAAGCTTTCTTT.

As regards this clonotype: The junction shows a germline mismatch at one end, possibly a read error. The CDR3 sequence is CASNFLGSNEKLLF. In DNA, the CDR3 is TGTGCCAGCAACTTCCTGGGGTCTAATGAAAAGCTGCTTTTT. The chain has TRBV11-2 and TRBJ1-4; D gene uncertain. Germline V gives CDR1 SGHAT, CDR2 FQNNGV. The CDR3 extends over 14 amino acids.

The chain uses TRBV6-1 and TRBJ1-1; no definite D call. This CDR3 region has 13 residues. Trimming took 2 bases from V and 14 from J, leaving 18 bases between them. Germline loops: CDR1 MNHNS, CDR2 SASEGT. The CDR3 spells CASSERSVSESFF. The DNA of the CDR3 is TGTGCCAGCAGTGAACGAAGTGTGTCTGAATCCTTCTTT.

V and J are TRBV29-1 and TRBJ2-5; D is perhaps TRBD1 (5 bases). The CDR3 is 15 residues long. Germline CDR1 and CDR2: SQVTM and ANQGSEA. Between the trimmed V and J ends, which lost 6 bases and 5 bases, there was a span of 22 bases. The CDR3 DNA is TGCAGCGTCAGTGGGATAGGGGCTCCCGGGGAGACCCAGTACTTC. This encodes CSVSGIGAPGETQYF.

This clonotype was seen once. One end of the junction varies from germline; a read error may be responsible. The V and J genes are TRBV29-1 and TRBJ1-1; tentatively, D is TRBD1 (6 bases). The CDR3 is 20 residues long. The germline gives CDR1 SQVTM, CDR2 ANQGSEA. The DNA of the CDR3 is TGCATCGTTGAAGATCTGGGTTTGGTGTGGGGGGCGCGAGATCCGGTTGAAGATTTCTTT. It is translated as CIVEDLGLVWGARDPVEDFF.

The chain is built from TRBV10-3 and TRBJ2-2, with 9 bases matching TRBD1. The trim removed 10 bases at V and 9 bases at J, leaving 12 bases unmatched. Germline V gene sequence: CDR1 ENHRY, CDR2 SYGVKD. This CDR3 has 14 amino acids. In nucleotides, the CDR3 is TGTGCCACAGGGACAGGGATGGGGACCTGGGAGCTGTTTTTT. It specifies CATGTGMGTWELFF.

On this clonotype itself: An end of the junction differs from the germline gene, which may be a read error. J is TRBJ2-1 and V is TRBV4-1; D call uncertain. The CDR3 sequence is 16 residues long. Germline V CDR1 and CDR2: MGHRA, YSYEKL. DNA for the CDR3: TGCGCCAGTAGCCGGCCAGACCGTTCCTCCTACGATGAGCAGTTCTTC. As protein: CASSRPDRSSYDEQFF.

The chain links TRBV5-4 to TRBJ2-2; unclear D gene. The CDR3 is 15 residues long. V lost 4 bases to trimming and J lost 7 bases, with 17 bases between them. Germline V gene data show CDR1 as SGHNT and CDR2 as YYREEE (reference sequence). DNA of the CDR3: TGTGCCAGCAGCCCTGAGCGTGGCTACATCGGGGAGCTGTTTTTT. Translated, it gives CASSPERGYIGELFF.

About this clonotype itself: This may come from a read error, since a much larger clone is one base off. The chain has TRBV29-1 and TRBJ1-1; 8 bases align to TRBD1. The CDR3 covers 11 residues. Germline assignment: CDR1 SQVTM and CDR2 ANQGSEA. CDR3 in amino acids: CGVGGGQVAFF. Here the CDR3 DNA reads TGCGGCGTTGGAGGGGGACAGGTTGCTTTCTTT.

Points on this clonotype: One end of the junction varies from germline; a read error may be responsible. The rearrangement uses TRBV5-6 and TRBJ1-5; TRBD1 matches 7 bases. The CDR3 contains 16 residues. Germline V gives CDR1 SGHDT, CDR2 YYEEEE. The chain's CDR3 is CASSPGAGGHNQHQHF. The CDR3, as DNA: TGTGCCAGCAGCCCGGGGGCAGGGGGGCATAATCAGCACCAGCATTTT.

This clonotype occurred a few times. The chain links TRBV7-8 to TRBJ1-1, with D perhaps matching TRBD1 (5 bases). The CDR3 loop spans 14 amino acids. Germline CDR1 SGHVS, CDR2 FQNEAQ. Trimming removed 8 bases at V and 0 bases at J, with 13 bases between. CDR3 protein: CASRLGHLNTEAFF. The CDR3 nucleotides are TGTGCCAGCCGCCTTGGACATTTGAACACTGAAGCTTTCTTT.

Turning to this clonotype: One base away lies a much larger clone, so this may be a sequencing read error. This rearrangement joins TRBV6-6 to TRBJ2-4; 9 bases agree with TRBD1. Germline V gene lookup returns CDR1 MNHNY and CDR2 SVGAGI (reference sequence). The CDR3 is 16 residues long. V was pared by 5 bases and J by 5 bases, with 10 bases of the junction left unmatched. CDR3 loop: CASSQRDRDSENIQYF. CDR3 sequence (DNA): TGTGCCAGCAGTCAAAGGGACAGGGATTCCGAAAACATTCAGTACTTC.

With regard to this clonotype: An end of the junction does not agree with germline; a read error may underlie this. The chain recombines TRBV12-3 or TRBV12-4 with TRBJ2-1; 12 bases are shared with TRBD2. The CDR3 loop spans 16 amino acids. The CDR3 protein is CDSTRRPSGGVNEQFF. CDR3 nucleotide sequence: TGTGACAGCACCCGCCGACCTAGCGGGGGGGTTAATGAGCAGTTCTTT.

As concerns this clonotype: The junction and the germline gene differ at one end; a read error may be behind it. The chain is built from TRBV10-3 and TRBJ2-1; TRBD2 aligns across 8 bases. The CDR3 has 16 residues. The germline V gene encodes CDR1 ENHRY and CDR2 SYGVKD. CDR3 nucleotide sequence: TGTGCCATCACTATCTCTGTGGGACTAGAGGACAATGAGCATTTCTTC. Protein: CAITISVGLEDNEHFF.

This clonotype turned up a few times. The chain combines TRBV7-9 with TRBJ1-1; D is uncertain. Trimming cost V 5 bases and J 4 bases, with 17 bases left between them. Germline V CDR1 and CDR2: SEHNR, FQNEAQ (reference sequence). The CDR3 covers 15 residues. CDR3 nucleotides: TGTGCCAGCAGCGGTATCGGTCAGATGGGCACTGAAGCTTTCTTT. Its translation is CASSGIGQMGTEAFF.

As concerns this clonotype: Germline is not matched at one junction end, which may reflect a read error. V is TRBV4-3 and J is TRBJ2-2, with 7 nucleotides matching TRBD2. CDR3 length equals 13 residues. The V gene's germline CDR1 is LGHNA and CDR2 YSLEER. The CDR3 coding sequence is TGCGCCAGCAGCTTTAGCGGGTTAGGGGAGCCGTTTTTT. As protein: CASSFSGLGEPFF.

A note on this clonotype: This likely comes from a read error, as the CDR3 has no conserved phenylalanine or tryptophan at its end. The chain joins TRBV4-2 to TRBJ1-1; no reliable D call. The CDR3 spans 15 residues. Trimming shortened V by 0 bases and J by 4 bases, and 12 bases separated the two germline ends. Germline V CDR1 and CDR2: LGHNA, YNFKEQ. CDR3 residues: CASSQDPSGSTEAFL. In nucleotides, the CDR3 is TGTGCCAGCAGCCAAGACCCATCTGGGAGCACTGAAGCTTTCCTT.

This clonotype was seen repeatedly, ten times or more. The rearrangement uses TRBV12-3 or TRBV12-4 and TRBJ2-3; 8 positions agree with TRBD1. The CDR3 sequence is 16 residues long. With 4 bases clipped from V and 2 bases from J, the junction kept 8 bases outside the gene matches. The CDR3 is CASSSRTGHVTDTQYF. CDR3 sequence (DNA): TGTGCCAGCAGTTCCCGGACAGGGCACGTCACAGATACGCAGTATTTT.